The 8 T cell receptor beta chains in this list originate from one sample, sequenced in a study of cytomegalovirus exposure and HLA in healthy donors. The study ran its PCR with 60 Vbeta and 13 Jbeta primers. TCRdb keeps only in-frame clones here, not all; method: immunoSEQ multiplex PCR. Of 60,000 to 70,000 clones in the sample, roughly 79% were seen once. Sequences were obtained from PBMCs. Source of these receptors: a man aged 50-60 years in good health and CMV-seronegative.

The chain's CDR3 is CASSLGQSNEKLFF. The CDR3 DNA sequence: TGCGCCAGCAGCCTGGGACAGAGTAATGAAAAACTGTTTTTT. J is TRBJ1-4 and V is TRBV5-1; 7 nucleotides line up with TRBD1. CDR1 SGHRS and CDR2 YFSETQ come from the germline V gene. This CDR3 has 14 residues. After removal of 4 bases from V and 4 bases from J, the junction contained 4 bases not matched to a gene.

The chain is built from TRBV4-1 and TRBJ2-7, with TRBD1 matching over 7 bases. Germline loops: CDR1 MGHRA, CDR2 YSYEKL. With 4 bases clipped from V and 4 bases from J, the junction kept 7 bases outside the gene matches. This CDR3 comprises 14 residues. DNA of the CDR3: TGCGCCAGCAGCCTAGGACAGGAATTATACGAGCAGTACTTC. Amino acids: CASSLGQELYEQYF.

A word on this clone: At one end, the junction sequence differs from germline, possibly due to a read error. The chain combines TRBV6-1 with TRBJ2-7, with TRBD2 matching 14 bases. The CDR3 sequence is 17 residues long. Germline CDR1 MNHNS, CDR2 SASEGT. The CDR3 sequence is CASIESGLAGANYEQYF. The CDR3 DNA reads TGTGCCAGCATTGAATCGGGACTAGCGGGGGCAAACTACGAGCAGTACTTC.

The chain joins TRBV19 to TRBJ1-2, with D unclear. The CDR3 spans 12 residues. The V end was cut by 3 bases, the J end by 4 bases, with 6 bases between. Germline V lookup: CDR1 LNHDA, CDR2 SQIVND (reference sequence). The CDR3 DNA reads as TGTGCCAGTAGTATGACAAGCTATGGCTACACCTTC. The encoded protein is CASSMTSYGYTF.

The rearrangement links TRBV27 to TRBJ1-1; D not resolved. The germline CDR1 and CDR2 sequences are MNHEY and SMNVEV (reference sequence). There are 14 residues in the CDR3. V gave up 8 bases and J gave up 1 base, with 14 bases separating them. CDR3 DNA sequence: TGTGCCAGCGCCGCATACGGGAAGAACACTGAAGCTTTCTTT. Its protein product is CASAAYGKNTEAFF.

This sequence joins TRBV30 and TRBJ1-5; a weak D match, TRBD1 (5 bases). The V end was cut by 0 bases, the J end by 9 bases, with 18 bases between. Germline V gene lookup returns CDR1 GTSNPN and CDR2 SVGIG (reference sequence). The CDR3 length is 15 residues. The CDR3 spells CAWSVGVLSPTPQHF. CDR3 sequence (DNA): TGTGCCTGGAGTGTAGGGGTCCTCTCACCGACGCCCCAGCATTTT.

The chain joins TRBV5-6 to TRBJ1-6; no reliable D call. The V end was cut by 5 bases, the J end by 6 bases, with 12 bases between. Germline V lookup: CDR1 SGHDT, CDR2 YYEEEE. This CDR3 region has 14 residues. The CDR3 coding sequence is TGTGCCAGCAGGATGAGGGCTACTAATTCACCCCTCCACTTT. It translates to CASRMRATNSPLHF.

There are a few counts of this clone. CDR3 residues: CASSVGQGGTEAFF. As DNA, the CDR3 is TGTGCCAGCAGCGTAGGACAGGGGGGCACTGAAGCTTTCTTT. The chain recombines TRBV9 with TRBJ1-1, with 9 bases that match TRBD1. After removal of 0 bases from V and 4 bases from J, the junction contained 1 base not matched to a gene. The CDR3 length is 14 residues. Looked up from germline, CDR1 is SGDLS and CDR2 is YYNGEE. The full variable domain, completed using reference TRBV9 and TRBJ1-1, is DSGVTQTPKHLITATGQRVTLRCSPRSGDLSVYWYQQSLDQGLQFLIQYYNGEERAKGNILERFSAQQFPDLHSELNLSSLELGDSALYFCASSVGQGGTEAFFGQGTRLTVV.